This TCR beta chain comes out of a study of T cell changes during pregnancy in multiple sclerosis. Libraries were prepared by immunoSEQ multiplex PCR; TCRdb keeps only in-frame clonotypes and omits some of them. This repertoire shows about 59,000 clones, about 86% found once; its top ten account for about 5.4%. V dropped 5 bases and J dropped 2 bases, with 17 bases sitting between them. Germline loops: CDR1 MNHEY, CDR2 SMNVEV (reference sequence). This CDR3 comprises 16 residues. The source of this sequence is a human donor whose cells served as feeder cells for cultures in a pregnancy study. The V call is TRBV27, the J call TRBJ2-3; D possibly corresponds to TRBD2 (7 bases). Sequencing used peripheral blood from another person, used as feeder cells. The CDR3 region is CASSPWSGGPTDTQYF. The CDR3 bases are TGTGCCAGCAGTCCGTGGTCCGGGGGGCCCACAGATACGCAGTATTTT.